This record looks at one TCR beta chain sequence and its context. This table comes from immunoSEQ multiplex PCR, and its TCRdb copy is limited to in-frame clones, with some not included. The table lists 20,000 to 25,000 clones, about 86% of them singletons, with 18% in the top ten. There are 16 residues in the CDR3. Germline CDR1 ENHRY, CDR2 SYGVKD. Trimming stripped 4 bases from V and 9 bases from J, with 24 bases between. The data stem from a study of somatic mutations in cytotoxic T cells in rheumatoid arthritis. The chain joins TRBV10-3 to TRBJ2-5, with D possibly matching TRBD2 (6 bases). The sample comprised CD8+ T cells sorted from blood. The TCR originated in a woman between 50 and 59 years old in good health. The CDR3 nucleotides read TGTGCCATCAGTGGACCCGGAGCTAGCGCTGGCTCGGCCCAGTACTTC. Amino acid sequence: CAISGPGASAGSAQYF.